The rows below give T cell receptor beta chains drawn from one sample of a study of T cell responses to AZD1222 COVID-19 vaccine. Only in-frame clones appear in the TCRdb table, and some are missing; sequencing was by immunoSEQ multiplex PCR. The table shows some 200,000 clones, with approximately 94% occurring only once. The specimen was peripheral blood, collected 28 days after the second AZD1222 dose. The receptors were gathered from an adult who received the AZD1222 COVID-19 vaccine. CDR3s include the opening cysteine and the closing phenylalanine or tryptophan. The D gene is left open where the match is weak. Not all rows give a size; the values are once, few, many and, for expanded clones, a class.

J gene	clone size	V gene	D gene	CDR3 protein	CDR3 DNA
TRBJ1-1	.	TRBV10-3	.	CAIRPGTGEGTEAFF	TGTGCCATCAGGCCCGGGACGGGGGAGGGCACTGAAGCTTTCTTT
TRBJ1-6	.	TRBV3-1/TRBV3-2	.	CASSQVLGNSPLHF	TGTGCCAGCAGCCAAGTCCTAGGGAATTCACCCCTCCACTTT
TRBJ2-7	.	TRBV19	TRBD1	CASSTGQLGF	TGTGCCAGTAGTACGGGACAGTTGGGCTTC
TRBJ2-1	.	TRBV28	TRBD1	CASRVTGGAEQFF	TGTGCCAGCAGGGTCACAGGGGGCGCTGAGCAGTTCTTC
TRBJ1-1	.	TRBV5-1	.	CASSLSLRGANTEAFF	TGCGCCAGCAGCTTGTCGTTGCGGGGGGCCAACACTGAAGCTTTCTTT
TRBJ2-5	.	TRBV5-4	TRBD2	CASSRRAGDQETQYF	TGTGCCAGCAGCCGGAGGGCGGGGGACCAAGAGACCCAGTACTTC
TRBJ1-4	.	TRBV5-1	TRBD1	CASSLAGQENEKLFF	TGCGCCAGCAGCTTGGCGGGACAGGAAAATGAAAAACTGTTTTTT
TRBJ2-6	.	TRBV25-1	.	CASSQGAGANVLTF	TGTGCCAGCAGCCAGGGAGCTGGGGCCAACGTCCTGACTTTC
TRBJ1-1	.	TRBV12-5	TRBD1	CASGLTGLTEAFF	TGTGCTAGTGGTCTGACAGGGTTGACTGAAGCTTTCTTT
TRBJ1-3	.	TRBV2	.	CASREGLSGNTIYF	TGTGCCAGCAGGGAGGGACTTTCTGGAAACACCATATATTTT
TRBJ2-1	.	TRBV11-3	TRBD2	CASSLHGAGGIYNEQFF	TGTGCCAGCAGCCTCCATGGGGCGGGGGGTATCTACAATGAGCAGTTCTTC
TRBJ2-1	.	TRBV7-9	TRBD1	CASSSGGAQYNEQFF	TGTGCCAGCAGTTCAGGGGGTGCTCAATACAATGAGCAGTTCTTC
TRBJ2-5	once	TRBV5-1	TRBD1	CASSPGAGGAETQYF	TGCGCCAGCAGCCCCGGGGCAGGGGGCGCAGAGACCCAGTACTTC
TRBJ1-2	.	TRBV11-2	TRBD1	CASSSRHVLIRQGYYGYTF	TGTGCCAGCAGCTCCCGCCACGTACTGATACGACAGGGCTACTATGGCTACACCTTC
TRBJ1-2	.	TRBV3-1/TRBV3-2	.	CASSRQAGRNGYTF	TGTGCCAGCAGCCGCCAGGCAGGGAGGAATGGCTACACCTTC
TRBJ2-3	.	TRBV7-2	TRBD2	CASRTPLAGGPDTQYF	TGTGCCAGCAGAACACCCCTAGCGGGGGGGCCGGATACGCAGTATTTT
TRBJ1-3	once	TRBV2	.	CASSVEQGYGNTIYF	TGTGCCAGCAGCGTGGAACAGGGTTATGGAAACACCATATATTTT
TRBJ1-1	.	TRBV6-1	.	CASRAQGMNTEAFF	TGTGCCAGCAGAGCTCAGGGCATGAACACTGAAGCTTTCTTT
TRBJ1-1	.	TRBV6-1	.	CASSEVGGRGDEAFF	TGTGCCAGCAGTGAAGTGGGGGGTCGAGGCGATGAAGCTTTCTTT
TRBJ2-3	.	TRBV2	.	CASKDRYTTDTQYF	TGTGCCAGCAAGGACAGATATACCACAGATACGCAGTATTTT
TRBJ1-4	.	TRBV6-5	.	CASSRDAGNEKLFF	TGTGCCAGCAGTCGGGACGCGGGTAATGAAAAACTGTTTTTT
TRBJ1-2	.	TRBV4-1	.	CASSQGSGDRRGYTF	TGCGCCAGCAGCCAAGGGTCAGGGGATCGGCGCGGCTACACCTTC
TRBJ2-7	.	TRBV7-2	.	CASSLVFDYEQYF	TGTGCCAGCAGCTTAGTATTCGACTACGAGCAGTACTTC
TRBJ1-5	.	TRBV14	.	CASSLGNQPQHF	TGTGCCAGCAGCCTTGGCAATCAGCCCCAGCATTTT
TRBJ2-3	.	TRBV9	.	CASSVGTSSTDTQYF	TGTGCCAGCAGCGTAGGGACTTCTAGCACAGATACGCAGTATTTT
TRBJ2-3	once	TRBV28	TRBD2	CASSFGPSGGAEDTQYF	TGTGCCAGCAGTTTTGGGCCTAGCGGGGGGGCCGAAGATACGCAGTATTTT
TRBJ2-5	.	TRBV11-2	.	CASSLYQNQETQYF	TGTGCCAGCAGCTTATACCAAAACCAAGAGACCCAGTACTTC
TRBJ2-6	.	TRBV11-2	.	CASSLGRSSGANVLTF	TGTGCCAGCAGCTTAGGACGGAGCTCTGGGGCCAACGTCCTGACTTTC
TRBJ1-2	.	TRBV11-2	.	CASSYRGLNYGYTF	TGTGCCAGCAGCTATAGGGGTTTAAACTATGGCTACACCTTC
TRBJ1-6	.	TRBV20-1	TRBD1	CSASRDSNYNSPLHF	TGCAGTGCTAGTAGGGACAGCAACTATAATTCACCCCTCCACTTT
TRBJ2-1	.	TRBV4-1	TRBD2	CASSQDGLAANEQFF	TGCGCCAGCAGCCAAGATGGACTAGCTGCGAATGAGCAGTTCTTC
TRBJ1-2	.	TRBV19	TRBD1	CASILGQGNYGYTF	TGTGCCAGTATCCTCGGACAGGGCAACTATGGCTACACCTTC
TRBJ1-1	.	TRBV10-3	TRBD1	CAISAGTGAEAFF	TGTGCCATCAGTGCCGGGACAGGGGCTGAAGCTTTCTTT
TRBJ1-5	.	TRBV5-6	.	CASSLGVSSNQPQHF	TGTGCCAGCAGCTTAGGGGTTTCGAGCAATCAGCCCCAGCATTTT
TRBJ2-1	.	TRBV12-5	.	CASGLGSSYNEQFF	TGTGCTAGTGGTTTGGGTAGCTCCTACAATGAGCAGTTCTTC
TRBJ2-5	.	TRBV2	TRBD1	CATGQGETQYF	TGTGCCACTGGACAGGGAGAGACCCAGTACTTC
TRBJ1-1	once	TRBV27	.	CASSSPAGGRAFF	TGTGCCAGCAGTTCGCCCGCGGGGGGGAGGGCTTTCTTT
TRBJ2-1	once	TRBV7-7	TRBD2	CASSLALTSGGANEQFF	TGTGCCAGCAGCTTAGCGCTGACTAGCGGGGGGGCTAATGAGCAGTTCTTC
TRBJ1-2	.	TRBV15	.	CATSREQGNGYTF	TGTGCCACCAGCAGGGAGCAGGGGAATGGCTACACCTTC
TRBJ1-1	.	TRBV3-1/TRBV3-2	.	CASSQGERGGTEAFF	TGTGCCAGCAGCCAAGGCGAGAGGGGGGGTACTGAAGCTTTCTTT
TRBJ1-5	medium-sized	TRBV4-2	.	CASSLRGGNQPQHF	TGTGCCAGCAGCCTCAGGGGTGGCAATCAGCCCCAGCATTTT
TRBJ1-1	.	TRBV5-1	TRBD1	CASSSTGQGVTEAFF	TGCGCCAGCAGCTCGACGGGACAGGGGGTCACTGAAGCTTTCTTT
TRBJ2-7	.	TRBV15	TRBD1	CATRRQGPDQDEQYF	TGTGCCACCAGGAGACAGGGCCCCGACCAGGACGAGCAGTACTTC
TRBJ2-2	.	TRBV19	TRBD1	CASSIGRQGGSGELFF	TGTGCCAGTAGTATAGGTCGACAGGGTGGAAGCGGGGAGCTGTTTTTT
TRBJ2-7	.	TRBV5-4	TRBD2	CASSLVGTSSYEQYF	TGTGCCAGCAGCTTAGTCGGGACTAGCTCCTACGAGCAGTACTTC
TRBJ1-2	.	TRBV6-2/TRBV6-3	.	CASSFGHAYGYTF	TGTGCCAGCAGTTTTGGGCACGCCTATGGCTACACCTTC
TRBJ2-2	.	TRBV4-2	.	CASSQAEKGGGELFF	TGTGCCAGCAGCCAAGCTGAAAAGGGGGGCGGGGAGCTGTTTTTT
TRBJ1-3	.	TRBV9	TRBD1	CASSLTGTGNTIYF	TGTGCCAGCAGCCTGACAGGGACGGGAAACACCATATATTTT
TRBJ2-5	.	TRBV5-4	TRBD2	CASSLAWASGGQETQYF	TGTGCCAGCAGCTTGGCTTGGGCTAGCGGGGGCCAAGAGACCCAGTACTTC
TRBJ1-1	once	TRBV30	.	CAWTRDRNTEAFF	TGTGCCTGGACTAGAGACAGGAACACTGAAGCTTTCTTT
TRBJ2-1	.	TRBV11-2	.	CASSLSDWTSSYNEQFF	TGTGCCAGCAGCTTAAGTGATTGGACAAGCTCCTACAATGAGCAGTTCTTC
TRBJ1-2	.	TRBV24-1	.	CATSDFKRVYTF	TGTGCCACCAGTGATTTTAAACGGGTTTACACCTTC
TRBJ1-2	.	TRBV30	.	CAWSGGSSTYGYTF	TGTGCCTGGAGTGGTGGCAGCTCCACCTATGGCTACACCTTC
TRBJ1-5	.	TRBV10-2	.	CASSESGRRQPQHF	TGCGCCAGCAGTGAGTCGGGCAGGCGTCAGCCCCAGCATTTT
TRBJ1-5	.	TRBV5-1	.	CASSEVGNQPQHF	TGCGCCAGCAGTGAGGTTGGAAATCAGCCCCAGCATTTT